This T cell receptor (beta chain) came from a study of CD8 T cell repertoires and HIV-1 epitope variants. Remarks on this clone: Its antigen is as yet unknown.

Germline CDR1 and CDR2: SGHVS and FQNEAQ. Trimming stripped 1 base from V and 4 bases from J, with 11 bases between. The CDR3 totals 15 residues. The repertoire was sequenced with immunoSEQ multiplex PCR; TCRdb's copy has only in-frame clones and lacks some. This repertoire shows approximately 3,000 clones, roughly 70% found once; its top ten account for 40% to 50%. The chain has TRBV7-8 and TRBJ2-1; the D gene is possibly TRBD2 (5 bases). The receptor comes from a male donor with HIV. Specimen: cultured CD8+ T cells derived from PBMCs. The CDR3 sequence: CASSLESGTYNEQFF. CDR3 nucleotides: TGTGCCAGCAGCTTAGAGAGCGGTACTTACAATGAGCAGTTCTTC.